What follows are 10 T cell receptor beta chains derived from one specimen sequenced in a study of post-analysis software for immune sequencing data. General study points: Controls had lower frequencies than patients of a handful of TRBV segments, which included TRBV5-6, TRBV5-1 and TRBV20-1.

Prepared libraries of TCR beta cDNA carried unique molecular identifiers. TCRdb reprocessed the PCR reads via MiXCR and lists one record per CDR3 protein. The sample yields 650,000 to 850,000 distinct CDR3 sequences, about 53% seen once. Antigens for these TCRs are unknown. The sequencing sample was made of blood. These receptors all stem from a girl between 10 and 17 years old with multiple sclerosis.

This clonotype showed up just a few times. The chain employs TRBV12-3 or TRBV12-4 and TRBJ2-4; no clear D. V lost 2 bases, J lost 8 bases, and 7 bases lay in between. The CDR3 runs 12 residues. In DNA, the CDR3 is TGTGCCAGCAGTTTATCACAGCACATTCAGTACTTC. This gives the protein CASSLSQHIQYF.

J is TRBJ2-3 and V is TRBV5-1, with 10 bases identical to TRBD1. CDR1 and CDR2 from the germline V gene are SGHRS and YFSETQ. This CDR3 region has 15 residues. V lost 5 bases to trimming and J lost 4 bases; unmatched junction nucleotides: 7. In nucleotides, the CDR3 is TGCGCCAGCAGGCGGGACAGGGGAATGCCAGATACGCAGTATTTT. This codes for CASRRDRGMPDTQYF. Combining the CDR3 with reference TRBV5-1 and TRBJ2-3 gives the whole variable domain KAGVTQTPRYLIKTRGQQVTLSCSPISGHRSVSWYQQTPGQGLQFLFEYFSETQRNKGNFPGRFSGRQFSNSRSEMNVSTLELGDSALYLCASRRDRGMPDTQYFGPGTRLTVL.

This CDR3 reads CASSPNRGRIYGYTF. The DNA of the CDR3 is TGTGCCAGCAGCCCCAACAGGGGGAGGATCTATGGCTACACCTTC. The rearrangement links TRBV7-9 to TRBJ1-2; TRBD1 matches at 8 bases. CDR3 length: 15 amino acids. The V and J ends lost 5 bases and 4 bases, in that order; junction bases with no gene match: 9. In germline, CDR1 is SEHNR, CDR2 FQNEAQ (reference sequence).

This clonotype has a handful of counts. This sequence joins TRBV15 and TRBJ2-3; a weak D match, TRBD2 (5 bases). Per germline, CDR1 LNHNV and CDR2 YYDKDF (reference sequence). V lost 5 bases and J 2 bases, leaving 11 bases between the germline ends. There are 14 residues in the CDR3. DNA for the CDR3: TGTGCCACCAGCGCGGAGCGGCCCACAGATACGCAGTATTTT. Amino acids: CATSAERPTDTQYF.

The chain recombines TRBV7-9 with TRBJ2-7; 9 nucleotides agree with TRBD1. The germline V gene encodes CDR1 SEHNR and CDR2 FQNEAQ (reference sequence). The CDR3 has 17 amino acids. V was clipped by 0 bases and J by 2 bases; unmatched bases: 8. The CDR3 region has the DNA TGTGCCAGCAGCTTAGCAGCGGGACAGGGTCCTCCCTACGAGCAGTACTTC. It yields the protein CASSLAAGQGPPYEQYF.

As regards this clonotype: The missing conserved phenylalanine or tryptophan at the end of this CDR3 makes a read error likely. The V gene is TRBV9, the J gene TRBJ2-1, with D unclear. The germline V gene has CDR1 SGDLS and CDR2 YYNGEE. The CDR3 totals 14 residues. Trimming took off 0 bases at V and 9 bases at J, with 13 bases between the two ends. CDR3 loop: CASSVVHWSREQFC. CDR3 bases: TGTGCCAGCAGCGTAGTCCACTGGAGCCGTGAGCAGTTCTGC.

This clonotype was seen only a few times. The CDR3 region is CASGLVQGADYGYTF. CDR3 bases: TGTGCTAGTGGTTTGGTACAGGGGGCGGACTATGGCTACACCTTC. The chain links TRBV12-5 to TRBJ1-2; 9 bases match TRBD1. Germline V gene sequence: CDR1 LGHNT, CDR2 FRNRAP. With V trimmed by 0 bases and J by 3 bases, 2 bases remained unmatched. The CDR3 runs 15 residues.

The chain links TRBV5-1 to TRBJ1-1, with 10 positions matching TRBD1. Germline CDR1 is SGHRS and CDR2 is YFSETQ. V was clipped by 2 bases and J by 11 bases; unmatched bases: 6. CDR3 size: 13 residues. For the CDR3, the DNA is TGCGCCAGCAGCTTTGACAGGGGGCTTGGGGCTTTCTTT. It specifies CASSFDRGLGAFF.

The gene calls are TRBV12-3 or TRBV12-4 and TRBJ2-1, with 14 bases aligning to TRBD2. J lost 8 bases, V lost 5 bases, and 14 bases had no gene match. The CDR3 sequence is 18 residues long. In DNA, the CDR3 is TGTGCCAGCAGTGCCTCGGGACTAGCGGGAGTCTCTTTCCATGAGCAGTTCTTC. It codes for CASSASGLAGVSFHEQFF.

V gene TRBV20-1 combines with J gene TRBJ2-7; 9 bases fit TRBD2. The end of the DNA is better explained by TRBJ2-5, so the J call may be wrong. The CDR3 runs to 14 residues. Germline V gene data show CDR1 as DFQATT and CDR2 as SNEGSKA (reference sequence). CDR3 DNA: TGCAGTGCTAGTCAGCGGGGGGTGCAAGAGACCCAGTACTTC. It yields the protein CSASQRGVQETQYF.